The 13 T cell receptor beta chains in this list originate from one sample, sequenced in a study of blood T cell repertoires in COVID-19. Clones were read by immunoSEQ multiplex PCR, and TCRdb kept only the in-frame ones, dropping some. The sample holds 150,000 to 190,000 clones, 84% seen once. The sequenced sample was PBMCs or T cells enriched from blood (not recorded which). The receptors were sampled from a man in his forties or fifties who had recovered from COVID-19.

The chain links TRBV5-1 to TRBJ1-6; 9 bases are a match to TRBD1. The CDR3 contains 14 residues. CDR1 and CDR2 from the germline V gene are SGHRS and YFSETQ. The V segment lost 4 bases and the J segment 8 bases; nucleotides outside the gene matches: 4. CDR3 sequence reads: CASSRGDRDSPLHF. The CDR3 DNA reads TGCGCCAGCAGCCGGGGGGACAGGGATTCACCCCTCCACTTT.

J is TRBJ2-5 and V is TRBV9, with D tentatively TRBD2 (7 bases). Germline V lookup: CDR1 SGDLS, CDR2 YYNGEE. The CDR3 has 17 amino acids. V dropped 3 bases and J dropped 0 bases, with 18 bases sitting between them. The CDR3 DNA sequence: TGTGCCAGCAGCGCGGGGGGCCACCCGGGGTACCAAGAGACCCAGTACTTC. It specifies CASSAGGHPGYQETQYF.

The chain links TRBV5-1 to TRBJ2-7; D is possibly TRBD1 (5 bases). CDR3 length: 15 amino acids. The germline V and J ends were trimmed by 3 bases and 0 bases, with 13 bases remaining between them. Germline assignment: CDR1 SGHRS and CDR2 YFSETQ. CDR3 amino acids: CASSSLGQGSYEQYF. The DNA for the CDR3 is TGCGCCAGCAGCTCCCTAGGACAAGGCTCCTACGAGCAGTACTTC. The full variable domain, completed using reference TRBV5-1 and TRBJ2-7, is KAGVTQTPRYLIKTRGQQVTLSCSPISGHRSVSWYQQTPGQGLQFLFEYFSETQRNKGNFPGRFSGRQFSNSRSEMNVSTLELGDSALYLCASSSLGQGSYEQYFGPGTRLTVT.

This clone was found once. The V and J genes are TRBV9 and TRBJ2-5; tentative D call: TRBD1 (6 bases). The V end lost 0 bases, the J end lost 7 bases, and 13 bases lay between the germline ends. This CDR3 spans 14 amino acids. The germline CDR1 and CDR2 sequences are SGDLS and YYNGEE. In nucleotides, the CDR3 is TGTGCCAGCAGCGTAGCTGCAGGGGTGGGGACCCAGTACTTC. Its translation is CASSVAAGVGTQYF. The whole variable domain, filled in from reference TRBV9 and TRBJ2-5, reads DSGVTQTPKHLITATGQRVTLRCSPRSGDLSVYWYQQSLDQGLQFLIQYYNGEERAKGNILERFSAQQFPDLHSELNLSSLELGDSALYFCASSVAAGVGTQYFGPGTRLLVL.

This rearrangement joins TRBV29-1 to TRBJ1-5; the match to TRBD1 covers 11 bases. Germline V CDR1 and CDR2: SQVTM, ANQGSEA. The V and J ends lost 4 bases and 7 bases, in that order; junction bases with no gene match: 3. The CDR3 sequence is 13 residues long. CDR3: CSVGGTGGQPQHF. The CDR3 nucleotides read TGCAGCGTTGGGGGGACAGGGGGGCAGCCCCAGCATTTT.

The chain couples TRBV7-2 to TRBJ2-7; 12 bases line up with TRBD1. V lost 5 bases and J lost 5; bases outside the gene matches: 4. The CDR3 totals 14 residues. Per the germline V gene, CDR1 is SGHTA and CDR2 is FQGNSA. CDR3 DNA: TGTGCCAGCAGCCCGGGACAGGGGGCCAACGAGCAGTACTTC. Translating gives CASSPGQGANEQYF. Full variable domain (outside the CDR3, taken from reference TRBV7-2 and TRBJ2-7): GAGVSQSPSNKVTEKGKDVELRCDPISGHTALYWYRQSLGQGLEFLIYFQGNSAPDKSGLPSDRFSAERTGGSVSTLTIQRTQQEDSAVYLCASSPGQGANEQYFGPGTRLTVT.

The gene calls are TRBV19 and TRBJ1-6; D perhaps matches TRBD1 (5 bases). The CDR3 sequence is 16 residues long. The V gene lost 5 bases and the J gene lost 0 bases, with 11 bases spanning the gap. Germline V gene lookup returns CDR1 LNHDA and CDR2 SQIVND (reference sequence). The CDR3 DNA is TGTGCCAGTAGTGAATACAGGAGCTCCTATAATTCACCCCTCCACTTT. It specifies CASSEYRSSYNSPLHF.

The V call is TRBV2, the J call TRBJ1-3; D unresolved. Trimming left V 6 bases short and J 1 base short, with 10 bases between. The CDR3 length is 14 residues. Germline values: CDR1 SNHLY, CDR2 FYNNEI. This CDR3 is CASRSGASGNTIYF. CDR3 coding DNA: TGTGCCAGCAGGTCGGGAGCGTCTGGAAACACCATATATTTT.

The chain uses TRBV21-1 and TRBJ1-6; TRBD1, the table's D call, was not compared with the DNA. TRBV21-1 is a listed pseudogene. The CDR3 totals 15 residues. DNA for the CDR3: TGTGCCAGCAGCGCTCGGACAGAAAAGAATTCACCCCTCCACTTT. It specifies CASSARTEKNSPLHF.

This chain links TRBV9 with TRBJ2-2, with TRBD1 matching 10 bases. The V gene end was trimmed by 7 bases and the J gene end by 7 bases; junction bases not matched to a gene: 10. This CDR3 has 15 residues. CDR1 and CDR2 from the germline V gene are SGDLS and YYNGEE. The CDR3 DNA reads TGTGCCAGCTCCGGGGGACAGGGGCGGGTCGGGGAGCTGTTTTTT. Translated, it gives CASSGGQGRVGELFF. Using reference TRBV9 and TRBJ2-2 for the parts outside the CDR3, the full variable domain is DSGVTQTPKHLITATGQRVTLRCSPRSGDLSVYWYQQSLDQGLQFLIQYYNGEERAKGNILERFSAQQFPDLHSELNLSSLELGDSALYFCASSGGQGRVGELFFGEGSRLTVL.

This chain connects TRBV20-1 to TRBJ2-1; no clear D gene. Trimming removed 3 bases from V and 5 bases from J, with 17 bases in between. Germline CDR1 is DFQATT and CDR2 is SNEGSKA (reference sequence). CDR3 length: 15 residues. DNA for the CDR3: TGCAGTGCTAGTCCTCAGAAACTACTTAACAATGAGCAGTTCTTC. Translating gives CSASPQKLLNNEQFF.

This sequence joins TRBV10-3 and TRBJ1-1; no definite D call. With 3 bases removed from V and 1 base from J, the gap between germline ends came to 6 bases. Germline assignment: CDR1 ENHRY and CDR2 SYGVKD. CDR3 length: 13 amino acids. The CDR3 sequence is CAISEQTNTEAFF. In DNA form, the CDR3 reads TGTGCCATCAGTGAACAAACGAACACTGAAGCTTTCTTT.

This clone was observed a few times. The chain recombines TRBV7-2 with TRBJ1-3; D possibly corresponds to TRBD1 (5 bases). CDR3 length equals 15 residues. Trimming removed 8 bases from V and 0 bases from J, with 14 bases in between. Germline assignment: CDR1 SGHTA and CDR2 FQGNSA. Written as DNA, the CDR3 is TGTGCCAGCGAGTCAGGACAAAACTCTGGAAACACCATATATTTT. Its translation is CASESGQNSGNTIYF.